This T cell receptor (beta chain) was identified in a study of cytomegalovirus exposure and HLA in healthy donors. A multiplex PCR was run with 60 Vbeta primers and 13 Jbeta primers. Profiling relied on immunoSEQ multiplex PCR, and the TCRdb table lists in-frame clones only, not all of them. The top ten clones hold around 4% of a sample with 70,000 to 90,000 clones, less than 85% of them seen once. The clonotype was recovered from a man between 60 and 75 years old in good health and CMV-seronegative. What was sequenced was PBMCs.

CDR3 in amino acids: CASLLTANSYEQYF. Here the CDR3 DNA reads TGTGCCAGCTTACTAACGGCGAACTCCTACGAGCAGTACTTC. The chain combines TRBV18 with TRBJ2-7; D unclear. Germline values: CDR1 KGHSH, CDR2 LQKENI. V was cut by 7 bases and J by 0 bases, with 13 bases left in between. There are 14 residues in the CDR3.